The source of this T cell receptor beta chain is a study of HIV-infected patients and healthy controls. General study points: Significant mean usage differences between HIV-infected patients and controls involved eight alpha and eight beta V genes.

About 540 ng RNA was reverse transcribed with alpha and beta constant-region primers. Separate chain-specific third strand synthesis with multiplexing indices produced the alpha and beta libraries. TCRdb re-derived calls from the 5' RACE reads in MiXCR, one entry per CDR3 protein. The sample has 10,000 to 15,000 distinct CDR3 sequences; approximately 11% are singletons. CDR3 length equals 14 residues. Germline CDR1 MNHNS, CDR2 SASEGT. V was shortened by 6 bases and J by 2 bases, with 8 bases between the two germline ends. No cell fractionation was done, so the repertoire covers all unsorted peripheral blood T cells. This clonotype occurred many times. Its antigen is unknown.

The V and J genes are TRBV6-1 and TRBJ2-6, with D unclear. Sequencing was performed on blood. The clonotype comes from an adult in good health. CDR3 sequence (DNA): TGTGCCAGCAGGACGGTGGCTGGGGCCAACGTCCTGACTTTC. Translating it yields CASRTVAGANVLTF.